Listed below are T cell receptor beta chains from one sample, sequenced in a study of blood T cell repertoires in COVID-19. This table comes from immunoSEQ multiplex PCR, and its TCRdb copy is limited to in-frame clones, with some not included. This repertoire shows 110,000 or so clones, 80% to 90% found once; its top ten account for 25% to 35%. What was sequenced was peripheral blood. These receptors all stem from a man between 65 and 85 years old with active or convalescent COVID-19. Each CDR3 is given with its conserved first and last residue. The D gene is left open where the match is weak. Some rows mark clone size as missing; the rest say once, few, many or name a class of expanded clone.

V gene	clone size	J gene	D gene	CDR3 protein	CDR3 DNA
TRBV27	few	TRBJ1-6	-	CASSLGTGMVSPLHF	TGTGCCAGCAGCCTCGGCACAGGGATGGTTTCACCCCTCCACTTT
TRBV3-1/TRBV3-2	-	TRBJ2-2	-	CASSRQAGAGELFF	TGTGCCAGCAGCCGACAAGCGGGCGCCGGGGAGCTGTTTTTT
TRBV28	-	TRBJ2-5	TRBD1	CASSTRGQGPPETQYF	TGTGCCAGCAGCACTCGTGGACAGGGACCCCCAGAGACCCAGTACTTC
TRBV6-2/TRBV6-3	-	TRBJ2-3	-	CASSPLAARANTQYF	TGTGCCAGCAGTCCCCTGGCCGCCAGGGCAAATACGCAGTATTTT
TRBV5-6	once	TRBJ1-6	-	CASTQGLMGEPLHF	TGTGCCAGCACCCAGGGGTTGATGGGTGAACCCCTCCACTTT
TRBV11-2	-	TRBJ2-5	-	CASSLATETQYF	TGTGCCAGCAGTCTAGCGACGGAGACCCAGTACTTC
TRBV7-6	-	TRBJ2-2	-	CASSQTTSSGELFF	TGTGCCAGCAGCCAAACTACTAGCTCCGGGGAGCTGTTTTTT
TRBV7-5	-	TRBJ2-1	-	CARSPGGPYNEQFF	TGTGCCAGAAGCCCAGGGGGTCCCTACAATGAGCAGTTCTTC
TRBV7-9	-	TRBJ2-5	-	CASSLNQGGGETQYF	TGTGCCAGCAGCTTAAACCAGGGGGGTGGAGAGACCCAGTACTTC
TRBV29-1	-	TRBJ2-5	-	CSVDGLIAARGTIVETQYF	TGCAGCGTTGATGGCCTTATAGCGGCCCGGGGAACAATTGTAGAGACCCAGTACTTC
TRBV27	-	TRBJ2-7	TRBD2	CASSDLAGGAYEQYF	TGTGCCAGCAGTGACCTAGCGGGCGGGGCCTACGAGCAGTACTTC
TRBV9	-	TRBJ1-4	-	CASSVEGSGEKLFF	TGTGCCAGCAGCGTAGAGGGTAGCGGTGAAAAACTGTTTTTT
TRBV25-1	-	TRBJ1-1	TRBD1	CASAPGGWDTEAFF	TGTGCCAGCGCACCAGGGGGCTGGGACACTGAAGCTTTCTTT